This T cell receptor beta chain was sequenced during a study of blood T cell repertoires in COVID-19. V was pared by 1 base and J by 12 bases, with 10 bases between. CDR3 length: 12 residues. Looked up from germline, CDR1 is SNHLY and CDR2 is FYNNEI. The data were produced by immunoSEQ multiplex PCR, yet TCRdb's version contains in-frame clones alone and is incomplete. The profile shows approximately 190,000 clones, approximately 84% of them singletons. Sample: peripheral blood. This TCR was sampled from a human donor with acute or convalescent COVID-19. The donor label of this sample is uncertain. The rearrangement joins TRBV2 to TRBJ2-1, with D perhaps TRBD1 (5 bases). Here the CDR3 DNA reads TGTGCCAGCAGTGAAGGGGGCTGGTTGCAGTTCTTC. Translation: CASSEGGWLQFF.